Listed below are T cell receptor beta chains from one sample, sequenced in a study of T cell repertoires in cytomegalovirus infection. No antigen has been identified for these receptors. In TCRdb, the reads were re-called with MiXCR into one record per CDR3 protein. The data show around 710,000 distinct CDR3 sequences, with almost 30% seen just once and about an eighth held by the top ten. Sample: cultured CD8+ T cells from PBMCs, taken from culture after CMV antigen stimulation. These receptors originate from a human donor in good health (CMV status not recorded). Some clones in this sample may be carry-over from other donors' samples. Both conserved end residues are part of each CDR3. Fields, in order: V gene, D gene, J gene, clone size, CDR3 protein, CDR3 DNA. A D gene is named only where the DNA matches it firmly. Clone size is given for some rows only: seen once, a few or many times, or a class if the clone is expanded.

v_gene: TRBV20-1
d_gene: NA
j_gene: TRBJ2-4
abundance: NA
CDR3aa: CSARSGELAKNIQYF
CDR3nt: TGCAGTGCTAGGAGTGGGGAACTAGCCAAAAACATTCAGTACTTC

v_gene: TRBV27
d_gene: NA
j_gene: TRBJ1-1
abundance: NA
CDR3aa: CASSLGGDNTEAFF
CDR3nt: TGTGCCAGCAGTTTAGGCGGGGACAACACTGAAGCTTTCTTT

v_gene: TRBV4-2
d_gene: TRBD2
j_gene: TRBJ2-2
abundance: NA
CDR3aa: CASSQDPPGGEGAGELFF
CDR3nt: TGTGCCAGCAGCCAAGACCCTCCGGGGGGGGAAGGTGCCGGGGAGCTGTTTTTT

v_gene: TRBV9
d_gene: TRBD1
j_gene: TRBJ2-4
abundance: few
CDR3aa: CASSPRDRAKNIQYF
CDR3nt: TGTGCCAGCAGCCCCAGGGACAGAGCCAAAAACATTCAGTACTTC

v_gene: TRBV19
d_gene: NA
j_gene: TRBJ1-2
abundance: NA
CDR3aa: CASLRERDYGYTF
CDR3nt: TGTGCCAGCCTTCGAGAGCGGGACTATGGCTACACCTTC

v_gene: TRBV12-3/TRBV12-4
d_gene: NA
j_gene: TRBJ1-5
abundance: many
CDR3aa: CASALGQIDQPQHF
CDR3nt: TGTGCCAGCGCCCTTGGGCAGATAGATCAGCCCCAGCATTTT

v_gene: TRBV7-2
d_gene: TRBD1
j_gene: TRBJ1-2
abundance: many
CDR3aa: CASSLSLRGREYGYTF
CDR3nt: TGTGCCAGCAGCTTAAGTCTCAGGGGGCGAGAATATGGCTACACCTTC

v_gene: TRBV20-1
d_gene: NA
j_gene: TRBJ2-7
abundance: once
CDR3aa: CSARGRDNSYEQYF
CDR3nt: TGCAGTGCTAGAGGCCGGGACAACTCCTACGAGCAGTACTTC

v_gene: TRBV4-1
d_gene: NA
j_gene: TRBJ2-1
abundance: few
CDR3aa: CASSRDQAGSYNEQFF
CDR3nt: TGCGCCAGCAGCCGGGATCAGGCGGGATCCTACAATGAGCAGTTCTTC

v_gene: TRBV28
d_gene: NA
j_gene: TRBJ1-1
abundance: few
CDR3aa: CASSPVGGPGGTEAFF
CDR3nt: TGTGCCAGCAGTCCGGTGGGGGGACCGGGAGGCACTGAAGCTTTCTTT

v_gene: TRBV6-2/TRBV6-3
d_gene: NA
j_gene: TRBJ2-5
abundance: NA
CDR3aa: CASRNGGQIQETQYF
CDR3nt: TGTGCCAGCAGAAACGGGGGACAAATACAAGAGACCCAGTACTTC

v_gene: TRBV7-2
d_gene: NA
j_gene: TRBJ1-2
abundance: NA
CDR3aa: CASSLEAVGRDYTF
CDR3nt: TGTGCCAGCAGCTTAGAAGCCGTAGGGAGGGACTACACCTTC

v_gene: TRBV6-2/TRBV6-3
d_gene: TRBD1
j_gene: TRBJ1-4
abundance: NA
CDR3aa: CASSYSRTGRDRNEKLFF
CDR3nt: TGTGCCAGCAGTTACTCGAGGACAGGTCGTGACCGTAATGAAAAACTGTTTTTT

v_gene: TRBV24-1
d_gene: NA
j_gene: TRBJ1-2
abundance: NA
CDR3aa: CATSDRGSDYGYTF
CDR3nt: TGTGCCACCAGTGATAGAGGGAGTGATTATGGCTACACCTTC

v_gene: TRBV5-6
d_gene: NA
j_gene: TRBJ2-4
abundance: few
CDR3aa: CASSHLTGTTNKNIQYF
CDR3nt: TGTGCCAGCAGCCATCTCACCGGGACAACTAACAAAAACATTCAGTACTTC

v_gene: TRBV4-3
d_gene: TRBD1
j_gene: TRBJ2-2
abundance: NA
CDR3aa: CASSQGTGTGELFF
CDR3nt: TGCGCCAGCAGCCAAGGGACAGGAACCGGGGAGCTGTTTTTT

v_gene: TRBV3-1
d_gene: NA
j_gene: TRBJ1-5
abundance: NA
CDR3aa: CASSQSFNQPQHF
CDR3nt: TGTGCCAGCAGCCAATCTTTTAATCAGCCCCAGCATTTT

v_gene: TRBV6-1
d_gene: TRBD1
j_gene: TRBJ2-2
abundance: NA
CDR3aa: CASSSRAGTGMMAGELFF
CDR3nt: TGTGCCAGCAGTTCGCGTGCCGGGACAGGGATGATGGCCGGGGAGCTGTTTTTT

v_gene: TRBV6-5
d_gene: TRBD1
j_gene: TRBJ2-1
abundance: few
CDR3aa: CATSLRDSFSSYNEQFF
CDR3nt: TGTGCCACGAGCCTCCGGGACAGCTTTAGCTCCTACAATGAGCAGTTCTTC

v_gene: TRBV6-5
d_gene: NA
j_gene: TRBJ2-2
abundance: few
CDR3aa: CASSYSGRSNTGELFF
CDR3nt: TGTGCCAGCAGTTACTCTGGACGATCGAACACCGGGGAGCTGTTTTTT

v_gene: TRBV12-3/TRBV12-4
d_gene: NA
j_gene: TRBJ2-5
abundance: NA
CDR3aa: CASSLVGMETQYF
CDR3nt: TGTGCCAGCAGTTTAGTGGGCATGGAGACCCAGTACTTC

v_gene: TRBV25-1
d_gene: NA
j_gene: TRBJ2-2
abundance: few
CDR3aa: CASSEHQGTGELFF
CDR3nt: TGTGCCAGCAGTGAACATCAGGGTACCGGGGAGCTGTTTTTT

v_gene: TRBV25-1
d_gene: NA
j_gene: TRBJ2-1
abundance: few
CDR3aa: CASKGGGRYNEQFF
CDR3nt: TGTGCCAGCAAGGGGGGGGGGAGATACAATGAGCAGTTCTTC

v_gene: TRBV27
d_gene: NA
j_gene: TRBJ1-1
abundance: few
CDR3aa: CASSTYMETAPISEAFF
CDR3nt: TGTGCCAGCAGTACTTATATGGAGACAGCACCGATATCTGAAGCTTTCTTT

v_gene: TRBV20-1
d_gene: NA
j_gene: TRBJ1-1
abundance: NA
CDR3aa: CSARDWNAGYEAFF
CDR3nt: TGCAGTGCTAGAGATTGGAACGCGGGCTATGAAGCTTTCTTT

v_gene: TRBV20-1
d_gene: TRBD1
j_gene: TRBJ1-3
abundance: many
CDR3aa: CSARDRDRANAGGNTIYF
CDR3nt: TGCAGTGCTAGAGACCGGGACAGGGCTAATGCGGGTGGAAACACCATATATTTT

v_gene: TRBV7-3
d_gene: NA
j_gene: TRBJ1-1
abundance: many
CDR3aa: CASSLTGYTEAFF
CDR3nt: TGTGCCAGCAGCTTAACGGGCTACACTGAAGCTTTCTTT

v_gene: TRBV5-1
d_gene: NA
j_gene: TRBJ2-2
abundance: NA
CDR3aa: CASSPGPTNTGVLFF
CDR3nt: TGCGCCAGCAGCCCGGGACCCACGAACACCGGGGTGCTGTTTTTT

v_gene: TRBV7-2
d_gene: TRBD2
j_gene: TRBJ2-3
abundance: many
CDR3aa: CASSLAPTSGGTDTQYF
CDR3nt: TGTGCCAGCAGCTTAGCGCCTACTAGCGGGGGCACAGATACGCAGTATTTT

v_gene: TRBV7-9
d_gene: NA
j_gene: TRBJ2-1
abundance: NA
CDR3aa: CASSLSWSAPHSYNEQFF
CDR3nt: TGTGCCAGCAGCTTGTCTTGGTCGGCCCCCCACTCCTACAATGAGCAGTTCTTC

v_gene: TRBV19
d_gene: NA
j_gene: TRBJ1-2
abundance: NA
CDR3aa: CASSIPLGDPGYTF
CDR3nt: TGTGCCAGTAGCATCCCCCTAGGGGATCCGGGATACACCTTC

v_gene: TRBV15
d_gene: TRBD1
j_gene: TRBJ2-3
abundance: NA
CDR3aa: CATDRGRSTDTQYF
CDR3nt: TGTGCCACGGACAGGGGGCGTAGCACAGATACGCAGTATTTT

v_gene: TRBV29-1
d_gene: NA
j_gene: TRBJ2-5
abundance: NA
CDR3aa: CSVPWQKYQETQYF
CDR3nt: TGCAGCGTCCCCTGGCAGAAGTACCAAGAGACCCAGTACTTC

v_gene: TRBV7-2
d_gene: TRBD1
j_gene: TRBJ1-5
abundance: many
CDR3aa: CASRSIGTGRHNQPQHF
CDR3nt: TGTGCCAGCAGATCCATCGGGACAGGGCGTCACAATCAGCCCCAGCATTTT